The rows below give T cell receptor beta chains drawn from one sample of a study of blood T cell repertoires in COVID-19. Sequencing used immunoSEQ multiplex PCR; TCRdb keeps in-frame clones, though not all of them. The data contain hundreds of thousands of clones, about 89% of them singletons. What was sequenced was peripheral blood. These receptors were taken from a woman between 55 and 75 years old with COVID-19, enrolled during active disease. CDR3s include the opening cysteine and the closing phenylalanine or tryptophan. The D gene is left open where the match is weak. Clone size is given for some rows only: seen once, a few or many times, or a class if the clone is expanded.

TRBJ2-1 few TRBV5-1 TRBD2 CASSYWTSGGSGSYNEQFF TGCGCCAGCAGCTATTGGACTAGCGGGGGATCGGGCTCCTACAATGAGCAGTTCTTC
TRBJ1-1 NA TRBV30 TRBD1 CAWSGTGGIAFF TGTGCCTGGAGTGGGACAGGGGGCATTGCTTTCTTT
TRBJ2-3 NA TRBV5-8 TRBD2 CASSLLAGSTDTQYF TGTGCCAGCAGCCTACTAGCGGGGAGCACAGATACGCAGTATTTT
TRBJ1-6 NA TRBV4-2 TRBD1 CASSQQGQGDNSPLHF TGTGCCAGCAGCCAACAGGGACAGGGTGATAATTCACCCCTCCACTTT
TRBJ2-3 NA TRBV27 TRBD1 CASSPRTGAMLLSSTDTQYF TGTGCCAGCAGTCCCAGGACAGGGGCGATGCTATTGTCTAGCACAGATACGCAGTATTTT
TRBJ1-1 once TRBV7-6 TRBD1 CASSLRQGVSTEAFF TGTGCCAGCAGCTTAAGACAGGGGGTAAGCACTGAAGCTTTCTTT
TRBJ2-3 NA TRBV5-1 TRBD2 CASSLRTSGFSTDTQYF TGCGCCAGCAGCTTAAGGACTAGCGGGTTCTCCACAGATACGCAGTATTTT
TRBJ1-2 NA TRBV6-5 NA CASSYLGLGYTF TGTGCCAGCAGTTACTTGGGGCTCGGCTACACCTTC
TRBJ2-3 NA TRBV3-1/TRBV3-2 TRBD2 CASSQGGTSGGTDTQYF TGTGCCAGCAGCCAAGGGGGGACTAGCGGGGGCACAGATACGCAGTATTTT
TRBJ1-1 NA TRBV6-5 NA CASYTGSPEAFF TGTGCCAGCTATACAGGGAGTCCTGAAGCTTTCTTT
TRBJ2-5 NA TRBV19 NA CASSMVPPRGETQYF TGTGCCAGTAGTATGGTGCCGCCCAGGGGCGAGACCCAGTACTTC
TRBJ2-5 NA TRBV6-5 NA CASRGLMGETQYF TGTGCCAGCAGGGGACTCATGGGGGAGACCCAGTACTTC
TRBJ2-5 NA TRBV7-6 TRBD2 CASSLGGGYQETQYF TGTGCCAGCAGCTTAGGGGGGGGGTACCAAGAGACCCAGTACTTC
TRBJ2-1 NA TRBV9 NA CASSRESGSYNEQFF TGTGCCAGCAGCAGGGAGTCCGGTTCCTACAATGAGCAGTTCTTC
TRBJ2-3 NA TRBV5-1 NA CASSLQAGGTDTQYF TGCGCCAGCAGCTTGCAGGCGGGTGGCACAGATACGCAGTATTTT
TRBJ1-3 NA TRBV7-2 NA CASSLGGGALSGNTIYF TGTGCCAGCAGCTTAGGAGGAGGGGCTCTCTCTGGAAACACCATATATTTT
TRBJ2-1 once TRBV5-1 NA CASDPGLGYNEQFF TGCGCCAGTGATCCGGGACTGGGGTACAATGAGCAGTTCTTC
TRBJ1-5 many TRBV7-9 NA CASASGNSNQPQHF TGTGCCAGCGCCTCGGGGAATAGCAATCAGCCCCAGCATTTT
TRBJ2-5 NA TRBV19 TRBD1 CASRNLGQPQETQYF TGTGCCAGTAGGAACTTGGGACAGCCCCAAGAGACCCAGTACTTC
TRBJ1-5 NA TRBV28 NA CASSRRVNSNQPQHF TGTGCCAGCAGTCGCAGGGTTAATAGCAATCAGCCCCAGCATTTT
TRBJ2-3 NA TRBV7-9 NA CASRPTTGTQYF TGTGCCAGCAGGCCTACTACAGGCACGCAGTATTTT
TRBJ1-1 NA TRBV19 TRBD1 CASSINRGTEAFF TGTGCCAGTAGTATAAACAGGGGCACTGAAGCTTTCTTT